Below, 21 T cell receptor beta chains from the same sample are listed, as sequenced in a study of T cell responses to AZD1222 COVID-19 vaccine. Data came from immunoSEQ multiplex PCR; TCRdb stores just in-frame clones and leaves some out. Of roughly 100,000 clones in the sample, roughly 86% were seen once. Specimen: peripheral blood, collected on day 0 of AZD1222 vaccination. These receptors came from an adult in good health.

The J gene is TRBJ2-7, the V gene TRBV3-1 (or the pseudogene TRBV3-2); unclear D gene. The CDR3 runs to 13 residues. Germline V gives CDR1 LGHDT, CDR2 YNNKEL (reference sequence). Trimming took off 0 bases at V and 4 bases at J, with 7 bases between the two ends. CDR3 region: CASSQDALYEQYF. The CDR3 nucleotides read TGTGCCAGCAGCCAAGATGCCCTATACGAGCAGTACTTC.

V is TRBV7-2 and J is TRBJ1-1; unclear D gene. CDR3 length: 13 residues. The ends were cut back, 2 bases at V and 2 bases at J, with 6 bases in the middle. CDR1 and CDR2 (germline): SGHTA, FQGNSA. CDR3 residues: CASSLQSNTEAFF. The CDR3 nucleotides are TGTGCCAGCAGCTTACAATCAAACACTGAAGCTTTCTTT.

V and J are TRBV28 and TRBJ1-2, with D unresolved. V was cut by 3 bases and J by 8 bases, with 13 bases left in between. Germline assignment: CDR1 MDHEN and CDR2 SYDVKM. The CDR3 length is 13 residues. Written as DNA, the CDR3 is TGTGCCAGCAGTTTTTCCCTGCTCGGGGGCTACACCTTC. Translating gives CASSFSLLGGYTF.

V usage is TRBV5-1 and J usage is TRBJ2-3, with 8 bases lining up with TRBD2. The CDR3 runs 17 residues. The germline V gene encodes CDR1 SGHRS and CDR2 YFSETQ. V gave up 0 bases and J gave up 4 bases; unmatched junction bases: 10. The CDR3, as DNA: TGCGCCAGCAGCTTGGGGGCTAGCGGGCGTCGCCCAGATACGCAGTATTTT. Translating it yields CASSLGASGRRPDTQYF.

The V call is TRBV4-1, the J call TRBJ1-5; 7 positions match TRBD1. Germline assignment: CDR1 MGHRA and CDR2 YSYEKL. With V trimmed by 2 bases and J by 2 bases, 6 bases remained unmatched. This CDR3 has 16 amino acids. The CDR3 nucleotides read TGCGCCAGCAGCCAAAAAAGGGACAGTCGCAATCAGCCCCAGCATTTT. This translates into CASSQKRDSRNQPQHF.

This clone appeared once. The gene calls are TRBV2 and TRBJ1-5; 7 bases map to TRBD1. The V gene's germline CDR1 is SNHLY and CDR2 FYNNEI. The CDR3 sequence is 14 residues long. V shed 4 bases, J shed 3 bases, and the junction held 3 bases outside the gene matches. The CDR3 DNA follows: TGTGCCAGCAGTGTCCAGGGGGTCAATCAGCCCCAGCATTTT. Translated, it gives CASSVQGVNQPQHF.

This clone was observed a single time. The CDR3 DNA sequence: TGTGCCAGCAGCCTAGGACGTCAGCCCCAGCATTTT. As protein: CASSLGRQPQHF. The chain is built from TRBV14 and TRBJ1-5, with D uncertain. Germline V gene lookup returns CDR1 SGHDN and CDR2 FVKESK. The CDR3 totals 12 residues. Trimming removed 4 bases at V and 6 bases at J, with 7 bases between.

The chain employs TRBV7-6 and TRBJ2-2; D is possibly TRBD2 (6 bases). The CDR3 has 16 amino acids. V was shortened by 5 bases and J by 0 bases, with 13 bases between the two germline ends. In germline, CDR1 is SGHVS, CDR2 FNYEAQ. The DNA of the CDR3 is TGTGCCAGCAGCCGAACTAGGGACTCGAACACCGGGGAGCTGTTTTTT. Its translation is CASSRTRDSNTGELFF.

The CDR3 sequence is CASSRDRDGGYTF. The CDR3 coding sequence is TGTGCCAGCAGCCGTGACAGGGATGGTGGCTACACCTTC. The genes are TRBV14 and TRBJ1-2; 7 bases align to TRBD1. Trimming cost V 4 bases and J 7 bases; bases outside gene matches: 6. Per the germline V gene, CDR1 is SGHDN and CDR2 is FVKESK. This CDR3 comprises 13 residues.

This chain links TRBV10-1 with TRBJ2-7; weak D call: TRBD2 (6 bases). Germline values: CDR1 WNHNN, CDR2 SYGVQD (reference sequence). Trimming left V 6 bases short and J 8 bases short, with 23 bases between. This CDR3 is built from 15 residues. Written as DNA, the CDR3 is TGCGCCAGCAGATCTAGGGAGGTCCACCACCTCAAGCAGTACTTC. As protein: CASRSREVHHLKQYF.

Written as DNA, the CDR3 is TGCGCCAGCAGCCAGGGACTAGCGGACTCCTACAATGAGCAGTTCTTC. It translates to CASSQGLADSYNEQFF. The chain joins TRBV4-3 to TRBJ2-1; 11 bases agree with TRBD2. The CDR3 covers 16 residues. Per germline, CDR1 LGHNA and CDR2 YSLEER. The V and J ends lost 3 bases and 0 bases, in that order; junction bases with no gene match: 1.

J is TRBJ1-1 and V is TRBV4-1; D gene unclear. CDR1 and CDR2 from the germline V gene are MGHRA and YSYEKL. Trimming left V 6 bases short and J 0 bases short, with 11 bases between. The CDR3 runs 14 residues. CDR3 in amino acids: CASSRGRLNTEAFF. The CDR3 DNA is TGCGCCAGCAGTCGTGGCAGGCTGAACACTGAAGCTTTCTTT.

The genes are TRBV30 and TRBJ1-2; TRBD1 might be the D (5 bases). Germline assignment: CDR1 GTSNPN and CDR2 SVGIG (reference sequence). V shed 4 bases and J shed 4 bases, with 13 bases lying between them. This CDR3 has 13 amino acids. CDR3 in DNA: TGTGCCTGGATCGGAGGGACGGGCTATGGCTACACCTTC. Its protein product is CAWIGGTGYGYTF.

This clone has only a few counts. The chain combines TRBV5-1 with TRBJ2-7, with 10 bases lining up with TRBD1. CDR3 length: 16 residues. V shed 0 bases, J shed 4 bases, and the junction held 7 bases outside the gene matches. CDR1 SGHRS and CDR2 YFSETQ come from the germline V gene. The CDR3 loop is CASSLGAGQGTYEQYF. The CDR3 DNA is TGCGCCAGCAGCTTGGGGGCGGGACAGGGGACTTACGAGCAGTACTTC. Using reference TRBV5-1 and TRBJ2-7 for the parts outside the CDR3, the full variable domain is KAGVTQTPRYLIKTRGQQVTLSCSPISGHRSVSWYQQTPGQGLQFLFEYFSETQRNKGNFPGRFSGRQFSNSRSEMNVSTLELGDSALYLCASSLGAGQGTYEQYFGPGTRLTVT.

This chain uses TRBV2 with TRBJ2-2; D may be TRBD2 (5 bases). With 5 bases removed from V and 8 bases from J, the gap between germline ends came to 12 bases. The CDR3 spans 13 residues. In germline, CDR1 is SNHLY, CDR2 FYNNEI. CDR3 sequence reads: CASSNSWEGELFF. CDR3 DNA sequence: TGTGCCAGCAGTAATTCCTGGGAGGGGGAGCTGTTTTTT. Using reference TRBV2 and TRBJ2-2 for the parts outside the CDR3, the full variable domain is EPEVTQTPSHQVTQMGQEVILRCVPISNHLYFYWYRQILGQKVEFLVSFYNNEISEKSEIFDDQFSVERPDGSNFTLKIRSTKLEDSAMYFCASSNSWEGELFFGEGSRLTVL.

The V call is TRBV28, the J call TRBJ2-3; D possibly matches TRBD1 or TRBD2 (5 bases each). Trimming stripped 7 bases from V and 0 bases from J, with 14 bases between. Germline CDR1 reads MDHEN; CDR2 reads SYDVKM. The CDR3 covers 15 residues. The chain's CDR3 is CASNGAATSTDTQYF. The CDR3 bases are TGTGCCAGCAACGGGGCAGCGACGAGCACAGATACGCAGTATTTT.

The chain has TRBV7-8 and TRBJ2-5; no reliable D call. V lost 1 base and J lost 3, with 6 bases in between. This CDR3 has 13 residues. Germline V lookup: CDR1 SGHVS, CDR2 FQNEAQ. The CDR3 bases are TGTGCCAGCAGCTTAGGGGCAAAAGAGACCCAGTACTTC. Protein product: CASSLGAKETQYF.

The V gene is TRBV9, the J gene TRBJ2-5; maybe TRBD2 (5 bases). The germline V and J ends were trimmed by 0 bases and 4 bases, with 13 bases remaining between them. Germline V gene data show CDR1 as SGDLS and CDR2 as YYNGEE. The length of the CDR3 is 15 residues. CDR3 region: CASSVEQLRGETQYF. For the CDR3, the DNA is TGTGCCAGCAGCGTAGAACAACTTCGGGGAGAGACCCAGTACTTC.

The chain recombines TRBV28 with TRBJ1-2; no definite D call. The germline CDR1 and CDR2 sequences are MDHEN and SYDVKM. Trimming cost V 2 bases and J 7 bases, with 14 bases left between them. The CDR3 spans 14 residues. CDR3 sequence (DNA): TGTGCCAGCAGTTTAAACCGGCCACGAAGTGGCTACACCTTC. Its translation: CASSLNRPRSGYTF.

This clone showed up just once. The gene calls are TRBV7-2 and TRBJ1-3; D is undetermined. The V and J ends lost 1 base and 2 bases respectively, with 9 bases between them. The CDR3 runs 15 residues. Germline V gene data show CDR1 as SGHTA and CDR2 as FQGNSA. The CDR3, as DNA: TGTGCCAGCAGCTTAGGATCCGGCACTGGAAACACCATATATTTT. Residues: CASSLGSGTGNTIYF. Based on the CDR3 plus reference TRBV7-2 and TRBJ1-3, the full variable domain is GAGVSQSPSNKVTEKGKDVELRCDPISGHTALYWYRQSLGQGLEFLIYFQGNSAPDKSGLPSDRFSAERTGGSVSTLTIQRTQQEDSAVYLCASSLGSGTGNTIYFGEGSWLTVV.

The chain combines TRBV19 with TRBJ1-6; TRBD1 matches at 9 bases. CDR1 is LNHDA and CDR2 is SQIVND in the germline V gene (reference sequence). V lost 3 bases to trimming and J lost 7 bases; unmatched junction nucleotides: 4. The CDR3 spans 15 residues. CDR3 amino acids: CASSIGTGQNSPLHF. The CDR3, as DNA: TGTGCCAGTAGTATCGGGACAGGGCAAAATTCACCCCTCCACTTT.